The 28 T cell receptor beta chains given below trace back to one sample, sequenced in a study of OX40 agonist ivuxolimab in advanced cancers. This table comes from immunoSEQ multiplex PCR, and its TCRdb copy is limited to in-frame clones, with some not included. This table has about 64,000 clones, about 80% appearing once. This specimen consisted of CD4+ or CD8+ T cells sorted from blood, obtained in a trial of the OX40 agonist ivuxolimab. The receptors were sampled from an adult with an advanced solid tumor such as melanoma, head and neck, liver or kidney cancer.

The chain has TRBV6-5 and TRBJ1-5; D ambiguous. The CDR3 is 13 amino acids. CDR1 and CDR2 (germline): MNHEY, SVGAGI. Trimming removed 4 bases from V and 0 bases from J, with 4 bases in between. In DNA, the CDR3 is TGTGCCAGCAGTTGGGGTAGCAATCAGCCCCAGCATTTT. It codes for CASSWGSNQPQHF.

V and J are TRBV9 and TRBJ1-6, with D maybe TRBD1 (6 bases). CDR1 is SGDLS and CDR2 is YYNGEE in the germline V gene. Between the trimmed V and J ends, which lost 3 bases and 1 base, there was a span of 8 bases. The CDR3 consists of 15 residues. DNA for the CDR3: TGTGCCAGCAGCGGAGGGGGGTCCTATAATTCACCCCTCCACTTT. Translated: CASSGGGSYNSPLHF.

The chain recombines TRBV14 with TRBJ2-7; D call uncertain. Germline CDR1 is SGHDN and CDR2 is FVKESK. V was pared by 1 base and J by 3 bases, with 4 bases between. The CDR3 totals 12 residues. The CDR3 DNA sequence: TGTGCCAGCAGCCAAGGAAACTACGAGCAGTACTTC. Protein product: CASSQGNYEQYF.

V gene TRBV5-1 combines with J gene TRBJ1-1, with D tentatively TRBD1 (5 bases). This CDR3 comprises 14 residues. Trimming shortened V by 1 base and J by 1 base, and 8 bases separated the two germline ends. Germline V gives CDR1 SGHRS, CDR2 YFSETQ. CDR3 protein: CASSLRDGNTEAFF. In nucleotides, the CDR3 is TGCGCCAGCAGCTTGAGGGACGGGAACACTGAAGCTTTCTTT.

The J gene is TRBJ1-4, the V gene TRBV10-2; the D is unclear. Deletions cut 6 bases from V and 8 bases from J, with 16 bases between. There are 14 residues in the CDR3. Germline CDR1 and CDR2: WSHSY and SAAADI. CDR3 in DNA: TGCGCCAGCAGGTCGGAGGTTCCTTACGAAAAACTGTTTTTT. This encodes CASRSEVPYEKLFF.

The chain links TRBV10-2 to TRBJ2-2; 7 nucleotides match TRBD1. After removal of 8 bases from V and 4 bases from J, the junction contained 7 bases not matched to a gene. Germline V gene lookup returns CDR1 WSHSY and CDR2 SAAADI. The length of the CDR3 is 14 residues. Here the CDR3 DNA reads TGCGCCAGCGAGAGGACAGGCATCACCGGGGAGCTGTTTTTT. Amino acids: CASERTGITGELFF.

This chain links TRBV5-8 with TRBJ2-5; D might be TRBD1 or TRBD2, each matching 6 bases. V lost 2 bases, J lost 2 bases, and 13 bases lay in between. The CDR3 covers 15 residues. Germline V gene data show CDR1 as SGHTS and CDR2 as YDEGEE. The CDR3 sequence: CASSLGGRRQETQYF. DNA of the CDR3: TGTGCCAGCAGCTTAGGGGGGCGCCGACAAGAGACCCAGTACTTC.

This clone was counted between two and nine times. J is TRBJ1-2 and V is TRBV5-1; D call uncertain. CDR3 length: 15 amino acids. The V and J ends lost 4 bases and 0 bases respectively, with 13 bases between them. Germline V gene data show CDR1 as SGHRS and CDR2 as YFSETQ. CDR3 region: CASSPTALTNYGYTF. DNA of the CDR3: TGCGCCAGCAGCCCGACGGCTCTTACTAACTATGGCTACACCTTC.

The chain employs TRBV20-1 and TRBJ2-5; D gene uncertain. The CDR3 contains 11 residues. Germline CDR1 DFQATT, CDR2 SNEGSKA (reference sequence). The ends were cut back, 1 base at V and 5 bases at J, with 5 bases in the middle. In DNA, the CDR3 is TGCAGTGCTAGAGTCGGTGAGACCCAGTACTTC. Protein product: CSARVGETQYF.

The rearrangement uses TRBV10-3 and TRBJ1-4, with TRBD1 matching 10 bases. Unmatched junction bases numbered 4, after V lost 6 bases and J lost 6 bases. CDR3 length: 14 residues. Germline V gives CDR1 ENHRY, CDR2 SYGVKD. The CDR3 loop reads CAIRSGTGDEKLFF. CDR3 DNA sequence: TGTGCCATCAGATCCGGGACAGGGGATGAAAAACTGTTTTTT.

The V gene is TRBV9, the J gene TRBJ2-5; D remains ambiguous. The V end was cut by 4 bases, the J end by 2 bases, with 6 bases between. Germline V gene sequence: CDR1 SGDLS, CDR2 YYNGEE. This CDR3 comprises 12 residues. In DNA form, the CDR3 reads TGTGCCAGCAGCTCCTCGCAAGAGACCCAGTACTTC. Protein product: CASSSSQETQYF. Filled out from reference TRBV9 and TRBJ2-5, the complete variable domain reads DSGVTQTPKHLITATGQRVTLRCSPRSGDLSVYWYQQSLDQGLQFLIQYYNGEERAKGNILERFSAQQFPDLHSELNLSSLELGDSALYFCASSSSQETQYFGPGTRLLVL.

V is TRBV5-1 and J is TRBJ1-1, with D perhaps TRBD1 (6 bases). The germline CDR1 and CDR2 sequences are SGHRS and YFSETQ. This CDR3 spans 16 amino acids. V was pared by 0 bases and J by 4 bases, with 16 bases between. CDR3 region: CASSLGWSGGGTEAFF. The CDR3 coding sequence is TGCGCCAGCAGCTTGGGATGGTCTGGGGGCGGCACTGAAGCTTTCTTT.

V usage is TRBV6-1 and J usage is TRBJ2-5; D is undetermined. The germline gives CDR1 MNHNS, CDR2 SASEGT. Trimming took 1 base from V and 2 from J, leaving 14 bases between them. This CDR3 has 16 amino acids. The CDR3 DNA reads TGTGCCAGCAGTGAAGAGATCAACAGCTATCAAGAGACCCAGTACTTC. It specifies CASSEEINSYQETQYF.

The table lists this clone with a count of one. The V and J genes are TRBV6-5 and TRBJ1-3; D perhaps matches TRBD1 (6 bases). CDR1 and CDR2 from the germline V gene are MNHEY and SVGAGI. The CDR3 extends over 12 amino acids. The V end lost 9 bases, the J end lost 2 bases, and 8 bases lay between the germline ends. The CDR3 loop is CASRTAGNTIYF. The CDR3 DNA sequence: TGTGCCAGTCGGACAGCTGGAAACACCATATATTTT.

The chain joins TRBV28 to TRBJ1-3; a possible D gene is TRBD1 (5 bases). Germline-derived CDR1 and CDR2 are MDHEN and SYDVKM. This CDR3 comprises 15 residues. V was trimmed by 2 bases and J by 0 bases, leaving 8 bases between them. This CDR3 is CASSLIGVSGNTIYF. CDR3 in DNA: TGTGCCAGCAGTTTAATAGGGGTCTCTGGAAACACCATATATTTT. Full variable domain (remainder filled in from reference TRBV28 and TRBJ1-3): DVKVTQSSRYLVKRTGEKVFLECVQDMDHENMFWYRQDPGLGLRLIYFSYDVKMKEKGDIPEGYSVSREKKERFSLILESASTNQTSMYLCASSLIGVSGNTIYFGEGSWLTVV.

The chain is built from TRBV5-4 and TRBJ1-1, with no clear D. Germline V lookup: CDR1 SGHNT, CDR2 YYREEE (reference sequence). V dropped 4 bases and J dropped 7 bases, with 11 bases sitting between them. The length of the CDR3 is 12 residues. CDR3 in amino acids: CASSPPAGEAFF. The DNA for the CDR3 is TGTGCCAGCAGCCCGCCGGCTGGTGAAGCTTTCTTT.

This chain joins TRBV9 and TRBJ2-3; D unclear. V gave up 4 bases and J gave up 2 bases, with 11 bases separating them. The CDR3 covers 14 residues. Germline CDR1 reads SGDLS; CDR2 reads YYNGEE. Here the CDR3 reads CASSPSALTDTQYF. The CDR3 DNA follows: TGTGCCAGCAGCCCCAGTGCCCTCACAGATACGCAGTATTTT.

The chain carries TRBV6-1 and TRBJ2-7; D might be TRBD1 or TRBD2, each matching 5 bases. This CDR3 spans 14 amino acids. Trimming shortened V by 7 bases and J by 2 bases, and 15 bases separated the two germline ends. Germline V gives CDR1 MNHNS, CDR2 SASEGT. Here the CDR3 reads CASTSRGLTYEQYF. Written as DNA, the CDR3 is TGTGCCAGCACCTCGAGGGGCTTAACCTACGAGCAGTACTTC.

The chain recombines TRBV5-4 with TRBJ2-1; 9 bases are shared with TRBD2. The germline V gene has CDR1 SGHNT and CDR2 YYREEE (reference sequence). This CDR3 comprises 18 residues. V lost 2 bases and J lost 6; bases outside the gene matches: 15. CDR3 in DNA: TGTGCCAGCAGCTTACTACAGGGAGTCGCGGGGGGGAGCAATGAGCAGTTCTTC. It codes for CASSLLQGVAGGSNEQFF.

This rearrangement joins TRBV28 to TRBJ2-4; tentatively, D is TRBD2 (6 bases). The V gene's germline CDR1 is MDHEN and CDR2 SYDVKM. V gave up 4 bases and J gave up 7 bases, with 14 bases separating them. The CDR3 extends over 14 amino acids. The CDR3 coding sequence is TGTGCCAGCAGTTCCCGACTAGTGAGGAACATTCAGTACTTC. Amino acids: CASSSRLVRNIQYF.

The genes are TRBV4-1 and TRBJ2-2, with a weak D call TRBD2 (5 bases). The germline gives CDR1 MGHRA, CDR2 YSYEKL. V shed 3 bases and J shed 4 bases, with 9 bases lying between them. The CDR3 is 14 residues long. CDR3 sequence: CASSHQRITGELFF. DNA for the CDR3: TGCGCCAGCAGCCACCAGCGGATCACCGGGGAGCTGTTTTTT.

The V gene is TRBV7-9, the J gene TRBJ2-5; D may be TRBD1 (6 bases). Germline CDR1 is SEHNR and CDR2 is FQNEAQ (reference sequence). Trimming stripped 6 bases from V and 5 bases from J, with 10 bases between. The CDR3 length is 12 residues. The CDR3 is CASSRQVETQYF. The CDR3 DNA is TGTGCCAGCAGTAGACAGGTGGAGACCCAGTACTTC.

The DNA for the CDR3 is TGCAGCGTTCGCCAGGGCCAGTATAGCAATCAGCCCCAGCATTTT. This translates into CSVRQGQYSNQPQHF. The J gene is TRBJ1-5, the V gene TRBV29-1; TRBD1 is a possible D gene (5 bases). This CDR3 is 15 amino acids long. Germline CDR1 SQVTM, CDR2 ANQGSEA. V lost 5 bases and J lost 0, with 14 bases in between.

The rearrangement links TRBV10-3 to TRBJ2-1; 7 nucleotides align to TRBD2. This CDR3 spans 16 amino acids. Germline V CDR1 and CDR2: ENHRY, SYGVKD. The junction had 9 bases not matched to a gene; V was cut back by 0 bases and J by 7 bases. The CDR3 nucleotides read TGTGCCATCAGTGAGTCTGGTGGGAGGGCGGGGAATGAGCAGTTCTTC. Amino acids: CAISESGGRAGNEQFF.

This clone was observed a few times. This rearrangement joins TRBV28 to TRBJ1-2, with no clear D. CDR1 and CDR2 (germline): MDHEN, SYDVKM. Trimming shortened V by 2 bases and J by 4 bases, and 8 bases separated the two germline ends. The CDR3 sequence is 13 residues long. CDR3 region: CASSLGQFYGYTF. For the CDR3, the DNA is TGTGCCAGCAGTTTAGGGCAATTCTATGGCTACACCTTC.

The rearrangement joins TRBV11-2 to TRBJ2-7, with D unresolved. CDR3 length equals 14 residues. Germline CDR1 and CDR2: SGHAT and FQNNGV. V was clipped by 4 bases and J by 2 bases, with 12 bases between them. The CDR3 region is CASSSGSTAYEQYF. CDR3 coding DNA: TGTGCCAGCAGCTCTGGTAGTACCGCCTACGAGCAGTACTTC.

This sequence joins TRBV6-5 and TRBJ2-1; 8 nucleotides line up with TRBD2. Per germline, CDR1 MNHEY and CDR2 SVGAGI. V was pared by 4 bases and J by 3 bases, with 2 bases of the junction left unmatched. The length of the CDR3 is 14 residues. The CDR3 here is CASSSLAGYNEQFF. The DNA for the CDR3 is TGTGCCAGCAGTTCCCTAGCGGGCTACAATGAGCAGTTCTTC.

J is TRBJ2-3 and V is TRBV7-3; possibly TRBD1 or TRBD2 for D (5 bases each). The CDR3 extends over 15 amino acids. The V gene lost 5 bases and the J gene lost 0 bases, with 12 bases spanning the gap. CDR1 is SGHTA and CDR2 is FQGTGA in the germline V gene. Here the CDR3 DNA reads TGTGCCAGCAGCACCCGGGACGGCAGCACAGATACGCAGTATTTT. Its protein is CASSTRDGSTDTQYF.